This T cell receptor (beta chain) was sequenced in a study of blood T cell repertoires in COVID-19. Study-level background: Collection of acute and convalescent COVID-19 samples took place in the United States, Italy and Spain. In each case, the material was cDNA or gDNA derived from T cells, B-cell-depleted T cells, or PBMCs.

In the authors' workflow: Reference gene primer amplification gave nucleated cell count estimates. Some clones are missing from TCRdb's copy, which holds only in-frame ones; the method was immunoSEQ multiplex PCR. V, J and clone size were drawn from that table, and D and trimming were deduced from the DNA. In the table there are 200,000 to 300,000 clones, approximately 91% of which are singletons. The sample consisted of peripheral blood. The clonotype originates from a human donor in a cohort sampled during active COVID-19.

The CDR3 DNA is TGTGCCAGCAGCCAAGATCTAGCGGGAGGTTCCTACGAGCAGTACTTC. Translation: CASSQDLAGGSYEQYF. V is TRBV4-2 and J is TRBJ2-7; 11 bases are shared with TRBD2. J gave up 1 base and V 0 bases, and 2 bases lay outside the gene matches. Germline loops: CDR1 LGHNA, CDR2 YNFKEQ. The CDR3 length is 16 residues.